One and the same sample provided the 23 T cell receptor beta chains below, sequenced in a study of shared clonotypes between healthy human individuals. Profiling relied on immunoSEQ multiplex PCR, and the TCRdb table lists in-frame clones only, not all of them. Of around 2,000,000 clones in the sample, 95% were seen once. What was sequenced was naive CD4+ T cells sorted from blood. Noted subset: CD45RA+ positively selected. These receptors came from a man between 18 and 29 years old in good health.

The chain carries TRBV2 and TRBJ2-6, with D perhaps TRBD2 (6 bases). Germline-derived CDR1 and CDR2 are SNHLY and FYNNEI. Trimming removed 6 bases at V and 0 bases at J, with 12 bases between. CDR3 size: 16 residues. Here the CDR3 reads CASSQGLNSGANVLTF. Here the CDR3 DNA reads TGTGCCAGCAGCCAGGGACTGAACTCTGGGGCCAACGTCCTGACTTTC. The full variable domain, its missing parts supplied by reference TRBV2 and TRBJ2-6, is EPEVTQTPSHQVTQMGQEVILRCVPISNHLYFYWYRQILGQKVEFLVSFYNNEISEKSEIFDDQFSVERPDGSNFTLKIRSTKLEDSAMYFCASSQGLNSGANVLTFGAGSRLTVL.

The chain is built from TRBV29-1 and TRBJ1-2; D is unresolved. V was clipped by 6 bases and J by 0 bases, with 20 bases between them. The CDR3 totals 16 residues. Per the germline V gene, CDR1 is SQVTM and CDR2 is ANQGSEA. This CDR3 is CSVSQRLAKTNYGYTF. CDR3 nucleotides: TGCAGCGTCTCCCAGCGACTAGCAAAGACTAACTATGGCTACACCTTC.

V gene TRBV2 combines with J gene TRBJ2-1, with D perhaps given as TRBD1 or TRBD2 (5 bases each). V was clipped by 6 bases and J by 10 bases, with 13 bases between them. The CDR3 runs to 12 residues. The germline CDR1 and CDR2 sequences are SNHLY and FYNNEI. The CDR3 DNA reads TGTGCCAGCAGGGGACCCGGTGTGGAGCAGTTCTTC. It codes for CASRGPGVEQFF.

The rearrangement links TRBV5-1 to TRBJ2-2, with TRBD1 matching over 8 bases. V was clipped by 7 bases and J by 0 bases; unmatched bases: 2. The CDR3 runs 14 residues. Per germline, CDR1 SGHRS and CDR2 YFSETQ. The DNA of the CDR3 is TGCGCCAGCTTACAGGGGGCGAACACCGGGGAGCTGTTTTTT. Translated: CASLQGANTGELFF.

The rearrangement links TRBV30 to TRBJ2-1, with a tentative D call TRBD2 (5 bases). Germline CDR1 GTSNPN, CDR2 SVGIG (reference sequence). Trimming left V 3 bases short and J 8 bases short, with 17 bases between. The CDR3 runs 14 residues. The CDR3: CAWSALFSADEQFF. In nucleotides, the CDR3 is TGTGCCTGGAGCGCCCTTTTTAGCGCCGATGAGCAGTTCTTC.

The chain is built from TRBV6-5 and TRBJ1-2, with TRBD1 identical over 7 bases. Germline trimming cut 2 bases from V and 0 bases from J; bases unmatched to any gene: 6. The CDR3 has 16 residues. The germline V gene encodes CDR1 MNHEY and CDR2 SVGAGI. The CDR3: CASSYTGTEANYGYTF. DNA of the CDR3: TGTGCCAGCAGTTACACTGGGACAGAGGCTAACTATGGCTACACCTTC.

The rearrangement links TRBV7-9 to TRBJ1-6; D call uncertain. Trimming shortened V by 9 bases and J by 2 bases, and 11 bases separated the two germline ends. The V gene's germline CDR1 is SEHNR and CDR2 FQNEAQ (reference sequence). The CDR3 runs to 14 residues. The CDR3 sequence: CASRLGTYNSPLHF. The CDR3, as DNA: TGTGCCAGTCGTCTGGGCACCTATAATTCACCCCTCCACTTT.

V and J are TRBV2 and TRBJ2-3; 9 bases align to TRBD2. V trimming: 2 bases; J trimming: 4 bases; junction bases outside the gene matches: 4. The CDR3 loop spans 15 amino acids. CDR1 SNHLY and CDR2 FYNNEI come from the germline V gene. The CDR3 protein is CASSESRGGPDTQYF. CDR3 in DNA: TGTGCCAGCAGTGAATCGCGGGGGGGTCCAGATACGCAGTATTTT. Filled out from reference TRBV2 and TRBJ2-3, the complete variable domain reads EPEVTQTPSHQVTQMGQEVILRCVPISNHLYFYWYRQILGQKVEFLVSFYNNEISEKSEIFDDQFSVERPDGSNFTLKIRSTKLEDSAMYFCASSESRGGPDTQYFGPGTRLTVL.

This clone was seen only once. The J gene is TRBJ1-5, the V gene TRBV19; TRBD1 matches 9 bases. With V trimmed by 4 bases and J by 0 bases, 7 bases remained unmatched. Per the germline V gene, CDR1 is LNHDA and CDR2 is SQIVND (reference sequence). This CDR3 comprises 17 residues. The CDR3 loop reads CASSRDRAAYSNQPQHF. The CDR3 coding sequence is TGTGCCAGTAGTAGGGACAGGGCTGCTTATAGCAATCAGCCCCAGCATTTT.

The chain recombines TRBV9 with TRBJ2-2; D might be TRBD2 (5 bases). Germline V lookup: CDR1 SGDLS, CDR2 YYNGEE. This CDR3 spans 16 amino acids. V lost 3 bases to trimming and J lost 2 bases, with 14 bases between them. The DNA for the CDR3 is TGTGCCAGCAGCGAGCTAAGCGGCCAAAACACCGGGGAGCTGTTTTTT. Its protein is CASSELSGQNTGELFF.

This sequence joins TRBV5-8 and TRBJ1-5; D is uncertain. In germline, CDR1 is SGHTS, CDR2 YDEGEE. Trimming removed 6 bases at V and 5 bases at J, with 9 bases between. The CDR3 is made up of 12 amino acids. The CDR3 protein is CASTANYQPQHF. The CDR3 nucleotides are TGTGCCAGCACGGCGAACTATCAGCCCCAGCATTTT.

The V and J genes are TRBV27 and TRBJ2-5; D possibly uses TRBD1 or TRBD2 (5 bases each). V gave up 2 bases and J gave up 5 bases, with 9 bases separating them. Germline V CDR1 and CDR2: MNHEY, SMNVEV (reference sequence). This CDR3 comprises 13 residues. The CDR3 DNA follows: TGTGCCAGCAGTTTAGGTGGGGGTGAGACCCAGTACTTC. Translating gives CASSLGGGETQYF.

As to this clone: This specimen includes other DNA sequences encoding the same CDR3. The rearrangement uses TRBV7-9 and TRBJ1-2, with D unclear. Trimming left V 1 base short and J 7 bases short, with 7 bases between. Germline V gene lookup returns CDR1 SEHNR and CDR2 FQNEAQ (reference sequence). The CDR3 runs to 12 residues. CDR3 protein: CASSLEGVGYTF. The CDR3 DNA is TGTGCCAGCAGCTTAGAGGGTGTTGGCTACACCTTC.

V usage is TRBV6-1 and J usage is TRBJ1-3; D is unclear. This CDR3 comprises 15 residues. Germline assignment: CDR1 MNHNS and CDR2 SASEGT. Trimming stripped 4 bases from V and 0 bases from J, with 10 bases between. The CDR3 protein is CASSGVISSGNTIYF. The CDR3 region has the DNA TGTGCCAGCAGTGGAGTGATAAGCTCTGGAAACACCATATATTTT.

The gene calls are TRBV5-1 and TRBJ2-7; TRBD1 might be the D (6 bases). Per germline, CDR1 SGHRS and CDR2 YFSETQ. With 0 bases removed from V and 6 bases from J, the gap between germline ends came to 13 bases. The CDR3 totals 14 residues. The CDR3 sequence: CASSLGTGSREQYF. The CDR3 DNA reads as TGCGCCAGCAGCTTGGGTACAGGGTCGCGCGAGCAGTACTTC.

The chain recombines TRBV6-6 with TRBJ1-3; D is undetermined. This CDR3 has 12 residues. Germline V gene lookup returns CDR1 MNHNY and CDR2 SVGAGI (reference sequence). V dropped 10 bases and J dropped 2 bases, with 9 bases sitting between them. CDR3 loop: CATGGPGNTIYF. Written as DNA, the CDR3 is TGTGCCACGGGAGGGCCTGGAAACACCATATATTTT.

The rearrangement uses TRBV28 and TRBJ2-5; D is unresolved. This CDR3 contains 16 residues. V was shortened by 2 bases and J by 5 bases, with 18 bases between the two germline ends. Germline values: CDR1 MDHEN, CDR2 SYDVKM. CDR3 sequence (DNA): TGTGCCAGCAGTTTAACGGCGGTTGTAGGGAAGGAGACCCAGTACTTC. It is translated as CASSLTAVVGKETQYF.

The chain employs TRBV2 and TRBJ2-4; D unclear. The CDR3 sequence is 14 residues long. The V gene lost 2 bases and the J gene lost 1 base, with 6 bases spanning the gap. CDR1 and CDR2 (germline): SNHLY, FYNNEI. Written as DNA, the CDR3 is TGTGCCAGCAGTGAAACGGAGGCCAAAAACATTCAGTACTTC. Encoded protein: CASSETEAKNIQYF.

This clone has just one count. The chain carries TRBV11-2 and TRBJ2-5; tentatively, D is TRBD2 (7 bases). The CDR3 covers 14 residues. Trimming cost V 5 bases and J 5 bases, with 15 bases left between them. CDR1 SGHAT and CDR2 FQNNGV come from the germline V gene. CDR3 in amino acids: CASSPEGRGETQYF. Written as DNA, the CDR3 is TGTGCCAGCAGCCCCGAAGGGAGGGGGGAGACCCAGTACTTC.

This rearrangement joins TRBV29-1 to TRBJ2-7; D gene ambiguous. CDR1 is SQVTM, CDR2 ANQGSEA, per germline. There are 13 residues in the CDR3. The V end lost 4 bases, the J end lost 4 bases, and 14 bases lay between the germline ends. DNA for the CDR3: TGCAGCGTTGCGGATAGCCGTTTGTACGAGCAGTACTTC. The encoded protein is CSVADSRLYEQYF.

This chain uses TRBV25-1 with TRBJ1-6; 9 bases match TRBD1. V was clipped by 4 bases and J by 10 bases; unmatched bases: 11. The CDR3 is made up of 16 amino acids. Germline V gives CDR1 MGHDK, CDR2 SYGVNS. The CDR3, as DNA: TGTGCCAGCAGTGCGCAAACAGGGGGCGTAATCTCACCCCTCCACTTT. This sequence encodes CASSAQTGGVISPLHF.

The chain carries TRBV4-1 and TRBJ1-1; D not certain. The CDR3 runs to 16 residues. Germline V CDR1 and CDR2: MGHRA, YSYEKL. V was shortened by 1 base and J by 0 bases, with 12 bases between the two germline ends. The CDR3 sequence: CASSQAFLGMNTEAFF. The CDR3 DNA follows: TGCGCCAGCAGCCAAGCGTTTCTAGGGATGAACACTGAAGCTTTCTTT.

The chain combines TRBV20-1 with TRBJ1-2; 7 nucleotides align to TRBD1. J was trimmed by 9 bases and V by 3 bases; bases with no gene match: 4. The CDR3 covers 11 residues. CDR1 and CDR2 (germline): DFQATT, SNEGSKA (reference sequence). For the CDR3, the DNA is TGCAGTGCTAGGGGACAGAATCGCTACACCTTC. Translated, it gives CSARGQNRYTF.